The clone carrying this T cell receptor beta chain was observed a handful of times. Its cognate antigen is unknown. The sample is drawn from a study of T cells in Graves' hyperthyroidism and ophthalmopathy. What was amplified from RNA transcripts were TCR beta CDR3 regions. Researchers ran a first-round RT-PCR on the TCR CDR3 using the HTBI primer set. Each CDR3 protein gets one entry after TCRdb re-called the multiplex PCR reads with MiXCR. The sample shows about 460,000 distinct CDR3 sequences, roughly 23% of them seen only once. The authors took PBMCs from about 9.5 ml fresh peripheral blood. Study-wide results and caveats: Separating ophthalmopathy from stable hyperthyroidism was achieved by a 13 V-J model. The model foresaw ophthalmopathy a median around 6.4 months prior to onset. Most thyroid clonotypes that were expanded above 0.001 also turned up in blood.

Between the trimmed V and J ends, which lost 0 bases and 4 bases, there was a span of 11 bases. Germline V gives CDR1 SGHRS, CDR2 YFSETQ. This CDR3 contains 15 residues. The origin of this receptor is a woman in her seventies with Graves' ophthalmopathy. The sequenced material came from blood. This chain connects TRBV5-1 to TRBJ2-1; a weak D match, TRBD1 (5 bases). The DNA for the CDR3 is TGCGCCAGCAGCTTGGTGGCAGGGCCTTACAATGAGCAGTTCTTC. The encoded protein is CASSLVAGPYNEQFF.